Here is one TCR beta chain with its context. These data come from a study of blood T cell repertoires in COVID-19. Clones were read by immunoSEQ multiplex PCR, and TCRdb kept only the in-frame ones, dropping some. The sample lists hundreds of thousands of clones; around four fifths were seen once. The CDR3 runs to 13 residues. V gave up 4 bases and J gave up 0 bases, with 7 bases separating them. CDR1 SGHDT and CDR2 YYEEEE come from the germline V gene. This TCR came from a woman aged 40 to 49 with active or convalescent COVID-19. Input material: peripheral blood. The rearrangement joins TRBV5-6 to TRBJ1-1; D not certain. The CDR3 bases are TGTGCCAGCAGCCTACCCATGAACACTGAAGCTTTCTTT. Encoded protein: CASSLPMNTEAFF.